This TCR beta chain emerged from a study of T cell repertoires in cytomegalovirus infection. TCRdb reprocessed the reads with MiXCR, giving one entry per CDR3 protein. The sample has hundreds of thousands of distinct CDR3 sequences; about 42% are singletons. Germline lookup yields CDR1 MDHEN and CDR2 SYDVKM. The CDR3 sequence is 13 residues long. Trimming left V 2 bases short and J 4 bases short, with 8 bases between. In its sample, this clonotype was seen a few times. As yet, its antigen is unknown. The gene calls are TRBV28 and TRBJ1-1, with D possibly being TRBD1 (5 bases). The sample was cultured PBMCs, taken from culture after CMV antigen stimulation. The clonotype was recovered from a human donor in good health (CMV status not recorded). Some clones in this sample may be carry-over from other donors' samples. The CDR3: CASSLMGGTEAFF. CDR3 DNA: TGTGCCAGCAGTTTAATGGGGGGCACTGAAGCTTTCTTT. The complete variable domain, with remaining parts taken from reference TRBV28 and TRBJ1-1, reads DVKVTQSSRYLVKRTGEKVFLECVQDMDHENMFWYRQDPGLGLRLIYFSYDVKMKEKGDIPEGYSVSREKKERFSLILESASTNQTSMYLCASSLMGGTEAFFGQGTRLTVV.